The source of this T cell receptor beta chain is a study of T cell repertoires and HLA-DP antigens. Whole-study context: Average DNA input: roughly 0.2 ug for CD137+CD4+ sorts, about 1,300 ng pre-culture.

Comment on this clone: Its antigen is currently unknown.

TCRdb's table, derived via immunoSEQ multiplex PCR, lists solely in-frame clones and lacks some. This table has over 100,000 clones, more than 85% appearing once. The CDR3 spans 14 residues. Germline CDR1 and CDR2: SGHNT and YYREEE (reference sequence). Losses at the gene ends were 3 bases for V and 4 bases for J; bases not matched to a gene: 4. The sequence derives from a young woman in good health and CMV-seronegative. The material sequenced was CD4+ T cells from PBMCs. The chain is built from TRBV5-4 and TRBJ1-2; 9 nucleotides align to TRBD1. The DNA for the CDR3 is TGTGCCAGCAGCTGGGACAGGGTGAGCTATGGCTACACCTTC. Protein product: CASSWDRVSYGYTF.